These 7 T cell receptor beta chains share one sample of origin, sequenced in a study of shared clonotypes between healthy human individuals. Method: immunoSEQ multiplex PCR; TCRdb's copy keeps in-frame clones and lacks some. The repertoire holds about 800,000 clones, with 95% to 97% as singletons. Cells designated naive CD8 were CD45RO-negative and were positively selected for CCR7, with terminally differentiated effector memory CD45RA+ cells excluded. The sample was naive CD8+ T cells sorted from blood. The receptors stem from a man in his thirties or forties in good health.

CDR3 in amino acids: CASSPSSDTEAFF. CDR3 in DNA: TGTGCCAGCAGCCCGTCGTCGGACACTGAAGCTTTCTTT. The chain is built from TRBV5-4 and TRBJ1-1, with D unclear. The CDR3 consists of 13 residues. The germline V gene has CDR1 SGHNT and CDR2 YYREEE (reference sequence). V dropped 4 bases and J dropped 3 bases, with 10 bases sitting between them.

The V call is TRBV2, the J call TRBJ2-1; the match to TRBD1 covers 7 bases. The CDR3 runs to 16 residues. V gave up 5 bases and J gave up 0 bases; unmatched junction bases: 7. The germline CDR1 and CDR2 sequences are SNHLY and FYNNEI. CDR3 nucleotide sequence: TGTGCCAGCAGTTCAAACAGGGGTAGCTCCTACAATGAGCAGTTCTTC. This encodes CASSSNRGSSYNEQFF.

CDR3 in amino acids: CASSSQSRPGELFF. The CDR3 region has the DNA TGTGCCAGCAGCTCCCAATCTAGGCCCGGGGAGCTGTTTTTT. This chain connects TRBV7-9 to TRBJ2-2; no firm D call. The V end lost 4 bases, the J end lost 6 bases, and 12 bases lay between the germline ends. The CDR3 contains 14 residues. Germline V gene lookup returns CDR1 SEHNR and CDR2 FQNEAQ (reference sequence).

CDR3 DNA sequence: TGTGCCACCACCGCCCGCGAGGGATCGTTCAATGAGCAGTTCTTC. Translated, it gives CATTAREGSFNEQFF. This rearrangement joins TRBV6-6 to TRBJ2-1, with D maybe TRBD2 (5 bases). CDR1 and CDR2 (germline): MNHNY, SVGAGI (reference sequence). The germline V and J ends were trimmed by 10 bases and 6 bases, with 22 bases remaining between them. The CDR3 totals 15 residues.

This clone appeared a single time. V usage is TRBV2 and J usage is TRBJ2-7; tentative D call: TRBD2 (5 bases). In germline, CDR1 is SNHLY, CDR2 FYNNEI. This CDR3 has 12 amino acids. V shed 7 bases and J shed 4 bases, with 11 bases lying between them. Here the CDR3 DNA reads TGTGCCAGCAACACACGAGGGTACGAGCAGTACTTC. Translation: CASNTRGYEQYF.

V usage is TRBV11-1 and J usage is TRBJ2-5; D might be TRBD1 (5 bases). In germline, CDR1 is SGHAT, CDR2 FQDESV (reference sequence). The CDR3 extends over 14 amino acids. The V and J ends lost 3 bases and 5 bases respectively, with 13 bases between them. CDR3 amino acids: CASSFSGIRETQYF. The CDR3 nucleotides read TGTGCCAGCAGCTTTTCAGGGATTCGGGAGACCCAGTACTTC.

Here the CDR3 DNA reads TGTGCCAGCAGGGAGCCGGGACGAGGGGCCAAAAACATTCAGTACTTC. Its translation: CASREPGRGAKNIQYF. The chain recombines TRBV2 with TRBJ2-4, with D tentatively TRBD1 or TRBD2 (5 bases each). This CDR3 is 16 amino acids long. Trimming left V 6 bases short and J 1 base short, with 16 bases between. Germline loops: CDR1 SNHLY, CDR2 FYNNEI.